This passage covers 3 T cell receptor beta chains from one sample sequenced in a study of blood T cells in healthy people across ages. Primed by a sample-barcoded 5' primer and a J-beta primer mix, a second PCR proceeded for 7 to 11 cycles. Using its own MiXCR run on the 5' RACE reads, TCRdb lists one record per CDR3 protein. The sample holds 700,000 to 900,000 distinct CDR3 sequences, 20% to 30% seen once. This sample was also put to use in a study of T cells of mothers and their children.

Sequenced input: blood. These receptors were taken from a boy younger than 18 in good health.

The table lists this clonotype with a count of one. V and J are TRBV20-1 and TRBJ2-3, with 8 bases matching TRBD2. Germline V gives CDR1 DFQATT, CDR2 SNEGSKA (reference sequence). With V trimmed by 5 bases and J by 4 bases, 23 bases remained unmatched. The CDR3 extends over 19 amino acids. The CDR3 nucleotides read TGCAGTGCTCAAGGAACAACGGGGCCCCCGGGGGGGCCCCCAGATACGCAGTATTTT. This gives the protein CSAQGTTGPPGGPPDTQYF.

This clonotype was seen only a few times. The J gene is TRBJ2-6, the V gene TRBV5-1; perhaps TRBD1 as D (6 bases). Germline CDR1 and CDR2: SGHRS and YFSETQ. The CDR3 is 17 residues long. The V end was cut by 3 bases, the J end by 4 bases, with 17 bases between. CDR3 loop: CASSSVGTGSGANVLTF. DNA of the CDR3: TGCGCCAGCAGCTCGGTGGGTACAGGGTCCGGGGCCAACGTCCTGACTTTC.

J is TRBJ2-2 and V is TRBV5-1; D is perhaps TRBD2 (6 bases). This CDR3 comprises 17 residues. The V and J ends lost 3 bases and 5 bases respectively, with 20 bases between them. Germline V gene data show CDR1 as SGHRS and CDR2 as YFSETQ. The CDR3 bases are TGCGCCAGCAGCTGGATGGAGGGCGGACGTAGGACCGGGGAGCTGTTTTTT. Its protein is CASSWMEGGRRTGELFF. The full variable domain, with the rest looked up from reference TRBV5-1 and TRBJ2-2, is KAGVTQTPRYLIKTRGQQVTLSCSPISGHRSVSWYQQTPGQGLQFLFEYFSETQRNKGNFPGRFSGRQFSNSRSEMNVSTLELGDSALYLCASSWMEGGRRTGELFFGEGSRLTVL.